This record concerns one T cell receptor beta chain sequence. Its antigen remains unidentified. This entry belongs to a study of T cell responses to AZD1222 COVID-19 vaccine. After removal of 6 bases from V and 5 bases from J, the junction contained 8 bases not matched to a gene. The CDR3 is 14 amino acids. Germline assignment: CDR1 MNHEY and CDR2 SMNVEV (reference sequence). General study findings and limits: After the peak T cell response, and only then, were repertoires sampled. Unmutated regions of variants are reportedly targeted by nearly half of spike-specific TCRs. Seropositive status at baseline applied to only 5 to 7 AZD1222 recipients.

The repertoire was sequenced with immunoSEQ multiplex PCR; TCRdb's copy has only in-frame clones and lacks some. The table includes about 130,000 clones, approximately 90% detected once. The input for sequencing was peripheral blood, taken on day 0 of AZD1222 vaccination. This receptor was obtained from an adult in good health. The V gene is TRBV27, the J gene TRBJ2-7, with 9 bases identical to TRBD2. The CDR3 protein is CASSGASGIHEQYF. For the CDR3, the DNA is TGTGCCAGCAGCGGAGCTAGCGGGATCCACGAGCAGTACTTC.